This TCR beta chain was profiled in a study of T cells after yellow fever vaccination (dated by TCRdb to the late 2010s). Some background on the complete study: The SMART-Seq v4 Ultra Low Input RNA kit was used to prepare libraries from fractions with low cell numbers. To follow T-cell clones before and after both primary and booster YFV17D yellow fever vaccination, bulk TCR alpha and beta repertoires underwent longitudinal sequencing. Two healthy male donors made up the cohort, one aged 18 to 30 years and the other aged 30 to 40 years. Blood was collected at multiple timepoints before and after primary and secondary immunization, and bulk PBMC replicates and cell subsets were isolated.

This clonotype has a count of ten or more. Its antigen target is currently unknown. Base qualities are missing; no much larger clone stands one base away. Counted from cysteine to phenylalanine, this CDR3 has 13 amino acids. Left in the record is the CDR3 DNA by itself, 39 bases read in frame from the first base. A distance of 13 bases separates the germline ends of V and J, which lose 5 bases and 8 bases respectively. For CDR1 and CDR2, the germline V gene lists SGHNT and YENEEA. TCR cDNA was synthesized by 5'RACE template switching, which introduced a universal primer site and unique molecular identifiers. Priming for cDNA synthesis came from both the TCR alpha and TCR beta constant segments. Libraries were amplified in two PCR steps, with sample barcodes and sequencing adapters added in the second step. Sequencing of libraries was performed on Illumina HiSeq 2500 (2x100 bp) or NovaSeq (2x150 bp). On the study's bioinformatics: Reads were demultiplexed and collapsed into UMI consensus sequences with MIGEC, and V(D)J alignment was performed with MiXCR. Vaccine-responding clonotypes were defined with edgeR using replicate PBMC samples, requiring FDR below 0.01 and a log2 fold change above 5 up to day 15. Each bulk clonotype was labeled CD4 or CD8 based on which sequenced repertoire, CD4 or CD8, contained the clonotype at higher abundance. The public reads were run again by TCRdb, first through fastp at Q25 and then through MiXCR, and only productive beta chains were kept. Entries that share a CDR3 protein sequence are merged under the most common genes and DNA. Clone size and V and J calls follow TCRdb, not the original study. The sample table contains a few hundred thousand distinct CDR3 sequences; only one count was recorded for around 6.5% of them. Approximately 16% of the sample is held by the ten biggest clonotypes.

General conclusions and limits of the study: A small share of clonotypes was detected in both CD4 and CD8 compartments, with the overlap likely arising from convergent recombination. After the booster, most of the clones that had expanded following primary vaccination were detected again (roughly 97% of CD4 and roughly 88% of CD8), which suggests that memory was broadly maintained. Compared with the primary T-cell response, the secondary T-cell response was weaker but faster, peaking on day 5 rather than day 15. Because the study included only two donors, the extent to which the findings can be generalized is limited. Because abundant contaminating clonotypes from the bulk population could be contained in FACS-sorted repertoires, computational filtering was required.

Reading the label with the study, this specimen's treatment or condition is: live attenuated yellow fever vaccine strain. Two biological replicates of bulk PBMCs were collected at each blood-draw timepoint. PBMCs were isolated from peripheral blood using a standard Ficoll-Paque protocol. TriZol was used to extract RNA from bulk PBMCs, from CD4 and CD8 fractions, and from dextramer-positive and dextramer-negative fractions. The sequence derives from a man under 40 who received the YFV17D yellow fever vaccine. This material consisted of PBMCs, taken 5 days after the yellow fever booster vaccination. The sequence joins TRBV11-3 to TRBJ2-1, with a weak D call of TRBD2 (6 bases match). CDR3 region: CASSQSWRDEQFF. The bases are TGTGCCAGCAGCCAAAGTTGGAGGGATGAGCAGTTCTTC.